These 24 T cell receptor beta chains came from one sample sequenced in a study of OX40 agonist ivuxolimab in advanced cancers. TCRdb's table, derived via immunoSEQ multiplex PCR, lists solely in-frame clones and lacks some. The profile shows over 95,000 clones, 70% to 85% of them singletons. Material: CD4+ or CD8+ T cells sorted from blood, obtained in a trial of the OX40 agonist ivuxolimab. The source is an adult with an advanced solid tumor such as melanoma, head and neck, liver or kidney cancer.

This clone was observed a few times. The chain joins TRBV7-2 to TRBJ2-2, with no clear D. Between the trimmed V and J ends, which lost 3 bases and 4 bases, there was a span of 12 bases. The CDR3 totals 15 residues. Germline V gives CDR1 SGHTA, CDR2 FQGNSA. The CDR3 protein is CASSLAAASTGELFF. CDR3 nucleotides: TGTGCCAGCAGCTTGGCCGCGGCGAGCACCGGGGAGCTGTTTTTT.

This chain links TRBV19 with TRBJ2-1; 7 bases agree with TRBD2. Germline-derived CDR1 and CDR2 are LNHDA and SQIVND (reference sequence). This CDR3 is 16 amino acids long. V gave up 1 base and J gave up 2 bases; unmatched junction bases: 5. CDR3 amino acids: CASSIVSGTTYNEQFF. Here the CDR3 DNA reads TGTGCCAGTAGTATAGTGAGCGGGACGACCTACAATGAGCAGTTCTTC.

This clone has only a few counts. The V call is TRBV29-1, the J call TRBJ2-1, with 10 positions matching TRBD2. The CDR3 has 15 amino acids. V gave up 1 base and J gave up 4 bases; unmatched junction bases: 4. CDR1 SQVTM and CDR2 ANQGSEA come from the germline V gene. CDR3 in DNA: TGCAGCGTTGAAGGGGTACTAGCGGGGTACAATGAGCAGTTCTTC. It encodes CSVEGVLAGYNEQFF.

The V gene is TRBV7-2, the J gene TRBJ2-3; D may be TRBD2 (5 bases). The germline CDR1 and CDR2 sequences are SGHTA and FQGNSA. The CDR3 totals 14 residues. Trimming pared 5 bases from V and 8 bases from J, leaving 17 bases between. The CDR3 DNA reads TGTGCCAGCAGCCGAGCAGGAGGCGCCCCTACGCAGTATTTT. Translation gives CASSRAGGAPTQYF.

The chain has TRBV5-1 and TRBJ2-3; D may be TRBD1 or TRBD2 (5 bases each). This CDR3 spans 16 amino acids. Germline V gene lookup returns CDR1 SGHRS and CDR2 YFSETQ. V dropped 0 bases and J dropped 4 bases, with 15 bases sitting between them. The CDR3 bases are TGCGCCAGCAGCTTGGTTGCCGGGGCCTTGGCAGATACGCAGTATTTT. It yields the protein CASSLVAGALADTQYF.

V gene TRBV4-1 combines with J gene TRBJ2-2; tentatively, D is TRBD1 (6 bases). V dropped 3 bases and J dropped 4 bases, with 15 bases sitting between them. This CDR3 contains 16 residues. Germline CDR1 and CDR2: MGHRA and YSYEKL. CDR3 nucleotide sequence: TGCGCCAGCAGCCATCCGGGACAAGGGGTCACCGGGGAGCTGTTTTTT. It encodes CASSHPGQGVTGELFF.

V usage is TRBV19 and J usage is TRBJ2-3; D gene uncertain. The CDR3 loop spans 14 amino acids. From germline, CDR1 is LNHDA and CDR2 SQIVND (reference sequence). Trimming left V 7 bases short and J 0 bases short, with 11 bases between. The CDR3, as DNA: TGTGCCAGTACCCCGGACCTAAGCACAGATACGCAGTATTTT. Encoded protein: CASTPDLSTDTQYF. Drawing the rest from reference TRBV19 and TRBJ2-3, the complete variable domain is DGGITQSPKYLFRKEGQNVTLSCEQNLNHDAMYWYRQDPGQGLRLIYYSQIVNDFQKGDIAEGYSVSREKKESFPLTVTSAQKNPTAFYLCASTPDLSTDTQYFGPGTRLTVL.

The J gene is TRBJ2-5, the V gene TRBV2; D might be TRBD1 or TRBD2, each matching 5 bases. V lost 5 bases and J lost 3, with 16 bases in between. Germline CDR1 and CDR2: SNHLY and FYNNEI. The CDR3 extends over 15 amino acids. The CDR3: CASSSAGDGEETQYF. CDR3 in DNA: TGTGCCAGCAGTAGCGCCGGGGACGGGGAAGAGACCCAGTACTTC.

In nucleotides, the CDR3 is TGTGCCAGCAGTTCCGGGACAGGGGTAGAAAAACTGTTTTTT. It yields the protein CASSSGTGVEKLFF. The genes are TRBV28 and TRBJ1-4, with TRBD1 identical over 10 bases. Trimming at V came to 4 bases and at J to 8 bases, leaving 4 bases not matched to a gene. Germline V gene data show CDR1 as MDHEN and CDR2 as SYDVKM. CDR3 length: 14 amino acids.

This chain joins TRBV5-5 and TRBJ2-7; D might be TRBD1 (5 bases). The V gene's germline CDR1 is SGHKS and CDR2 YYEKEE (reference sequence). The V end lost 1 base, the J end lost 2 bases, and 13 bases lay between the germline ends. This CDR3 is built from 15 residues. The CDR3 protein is CASSLSSGPAYEQYF. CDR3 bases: TGTGCCAGCAGCTTGTCGTCAGGGCCCGCCTACGAGCAGTACTTC.

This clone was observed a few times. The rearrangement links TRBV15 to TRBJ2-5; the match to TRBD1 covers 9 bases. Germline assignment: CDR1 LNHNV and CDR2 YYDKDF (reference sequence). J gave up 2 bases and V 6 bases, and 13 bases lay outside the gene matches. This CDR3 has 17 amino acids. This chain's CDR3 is CATSSVGTGREQETQYF. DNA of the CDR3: TGTGCCACCAGTAGCGTAGGGACAGGGAGGGAACAAGAGACCCAGTACTTC.

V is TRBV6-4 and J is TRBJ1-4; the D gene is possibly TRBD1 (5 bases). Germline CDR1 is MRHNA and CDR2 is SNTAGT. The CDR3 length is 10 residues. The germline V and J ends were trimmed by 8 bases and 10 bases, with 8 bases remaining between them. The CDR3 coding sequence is TGTGCCAGCGGGGGACGAAAACTGTTTTTT. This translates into CASGGRKLFF.

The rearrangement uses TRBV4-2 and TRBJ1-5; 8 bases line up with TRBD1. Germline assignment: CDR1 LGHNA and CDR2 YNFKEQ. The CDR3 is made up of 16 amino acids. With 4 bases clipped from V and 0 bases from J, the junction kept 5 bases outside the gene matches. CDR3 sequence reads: CASSPGGPYSNQPQHF. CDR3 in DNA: TGTGCCAGCAGCCCAGGGGGCCCGTATAGCAATCAGCCCCAGCATTTT.

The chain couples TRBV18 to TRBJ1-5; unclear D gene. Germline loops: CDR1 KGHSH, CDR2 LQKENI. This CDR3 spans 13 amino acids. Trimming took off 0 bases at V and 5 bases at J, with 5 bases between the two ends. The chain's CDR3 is CASSPPSYQPQHF. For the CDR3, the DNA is TGTGCCAGCTCACCACCCTCATATCAGCCCCAGCATTTT.

The CDR3: CASTIGGALNYGYTF. For the CDR3, the DNA is TGTGCCAGTACCATTGGAGGGGCGCTCAACTATGGCTACACCTTC. V is TRBV19 and J is TRBJ1-2, with a weak D call TRBD1 (5 bases). V was clipped by 7 bases and J by 2 bases, with 17 bases between them. Looked up from germline, CDR1 is LNHDA and CDR2 is SQIVND (reference sequence). The CDR3 is made up of 15 amino acids.

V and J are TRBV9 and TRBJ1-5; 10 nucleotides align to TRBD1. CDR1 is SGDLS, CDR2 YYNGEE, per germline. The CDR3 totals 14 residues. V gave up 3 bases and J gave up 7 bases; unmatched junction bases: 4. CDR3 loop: CASSAGTGAQPQHF. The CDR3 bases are TGTGCCAGCAGCGCAGGGACAGGGGCACAGCCCCAGCATTTT.

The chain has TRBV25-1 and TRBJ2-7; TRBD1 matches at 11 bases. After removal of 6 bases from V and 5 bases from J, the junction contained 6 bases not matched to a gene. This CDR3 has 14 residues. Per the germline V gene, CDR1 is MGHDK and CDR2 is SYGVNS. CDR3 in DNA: TGTGCCAGCAGAAAGCCGGGACAGGGGGACGAGCAGTACTTC. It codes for CASRKPGQGDEQYF.

CDR3 nucleotides: TGTGCCACCAGCAGAGATAAAGGCTACTCTGGAAACACCATATATTTT. Its protein is CATSRDKGYSGNTIYF. The chain links TRBV15 to TRBJ1-3, with D uncertain. The germline gives CDR1 LNHNV, CDR2 YYDKDF (reference sequence). The V and J ends lost 0 bases and 0 bases respectively, with 9 bases between them. The CDR3 runs 16 residues.

In DNA form, the CDR3 reads TGTGCCAGCAGTTGGAGACAGGGCGGGAATGAAAAACTGTTTTTT. Its protein product is CASSWRQGGNEKLFF. This chain joins TRBV28 and TRBJ1-4; TRBD1 matches at 7 bases. The CDR3 runs to 15 residues. Germline values: CDR1 MDHEN, CDR2 SYDVKM. Trimming at V came to 4 bases and at J to 5 bases, leaving 7 bases not matched to a gene.

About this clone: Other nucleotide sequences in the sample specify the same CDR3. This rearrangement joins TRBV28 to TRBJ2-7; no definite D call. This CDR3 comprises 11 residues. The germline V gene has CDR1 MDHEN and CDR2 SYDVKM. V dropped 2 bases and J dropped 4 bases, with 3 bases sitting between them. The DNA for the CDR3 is TGTGCCAGCAGTTTACGATACGAGCAGTACTTC. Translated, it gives CASSLRYEQYF.

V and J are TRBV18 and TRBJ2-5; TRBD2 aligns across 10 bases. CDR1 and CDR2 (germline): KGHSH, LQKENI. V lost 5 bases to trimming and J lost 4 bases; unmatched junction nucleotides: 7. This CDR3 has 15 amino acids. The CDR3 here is CASSTRLAGAETQYF. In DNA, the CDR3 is TGTGCCAGCTCAACACGGCTAGCGGGAGCAGAGACCCAGTACTTC.

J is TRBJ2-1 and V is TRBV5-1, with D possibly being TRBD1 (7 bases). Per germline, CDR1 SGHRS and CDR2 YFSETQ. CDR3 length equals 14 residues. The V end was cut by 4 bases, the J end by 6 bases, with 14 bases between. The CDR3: CASSIGGGANEQFF. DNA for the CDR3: TGCGCCAGCAGCATAGGAGGGGGCGCCAATGAGCAGTTCTTC.

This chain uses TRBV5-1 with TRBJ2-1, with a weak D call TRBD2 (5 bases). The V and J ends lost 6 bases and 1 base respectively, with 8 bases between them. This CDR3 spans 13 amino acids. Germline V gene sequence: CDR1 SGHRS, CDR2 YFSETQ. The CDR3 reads CASNEGSYNEQFF. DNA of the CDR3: TGCGCCAGCAACGAGGGATCCTACAATGAGCAGTTCTTC.

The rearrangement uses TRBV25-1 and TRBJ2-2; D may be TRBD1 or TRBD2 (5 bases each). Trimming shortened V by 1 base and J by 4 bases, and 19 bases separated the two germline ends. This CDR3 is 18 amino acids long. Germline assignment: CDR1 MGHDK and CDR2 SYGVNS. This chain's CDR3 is CASSESRVKVGTTGELFF. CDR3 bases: TGTGCCAGCAGTGAATCCCGAGTTAAGGTGGGGACCACCGGGGAGCTGTTTTTT.